Sequencing of this TCR beta chain was carried out in a study of T cell clonotyping in hematopoietic cell transplantation (dated by TCRdb to 2020 to 2022). With regard to the full study: Recipient samples taken before transplant were obtained following cytoreduction. A total of some 130 blood samples were collected in the study from around 40 consecutive transplant recipients and their related donors. Recruitment of patients ran from late 2015 to early 2017, and follow-up continued until September 2020 or until death.

What the study reported, not specific to this receptor: Overlap with donor repertoires was found for only a small fraction of recipient repertoires, with over 95% found to appear de novo at the given depth. A decrease in recipient TCR diversity was observed after transplant, and a progressive increase in pathologically expanded clonotypes was seen from day 30 to day 180. The sample size was limited, and because cells were not sorted, the contributions of CD4 and CD8 repertoires could not be separated. Donor and pretransplant recipient Inverse Simpson Index values predicted broader posttransplant TCR repertoire diversity.

The CDR3 measures 13 amino acids from cysteine to phenylalanine. The DNA shown is the 39-base CDR3, in frame from base 1. Sequences SGHNT (CDR1) and YENEEA (CDR2) are obtained from the germline V gene. V and J are trimmed by 6 bases and 5 bases, and the gene matches miss 4 bases of the junction. This clone was seen more than once but under ten times. The antigen it recognizes is unknown. Per-base qualities were not stored, and no clone one base away is much larger. The time point label of this sample denotes: recipient sample about 28 days before transplant, after cytoreduction. Blood samples were obtained from recipients approximately 28 days before transplant and at days 30, 100 and 180 after transplant. Nuclei Lysis Solution was used to extract genomic DNA from fresh or cryopreserved unfractionated peripheral blood mononuclear cells. The immunoSEQ assay, a bias-controlled multiplex PCR using V- and J-specific primers, was used to amplify TCR beta CDR3 regions from genomic DNA. In a second PCR step, a proprietary barcode and Illumina adapter sequences were attached to the CDR3 amplicons. CDR3 libraries were sequenced on an Illumina MiSeq instrument. On the study's bioinformatics: immunoSEQ Analyzer 3.0 was used for export and quality control, with R Bioconductor and Immunarch used for downstream analyses. Only productive rearrangements in the normalized downsampled data set were used to calculate repertoire metrics. In the normalized cohort, a clonotype counted as pathologically expanded if the clonotype was larger than 5 templates. Repertoire diversity was measured with the Inverse Simpson Index. To capture all clonotypes, the CMV-specificity analyses were run on the non-normalized data set. TCRdb carries this immuneACCESS record with in-frame sequences only. Its versions omit some clonotypes, under half of them owing to an unresolved V gene in the studies checked, with the rest unexplained. The V and J calls and the clone size are those of that table, but D and trimming were determined from the DNA. The sample table shows 25,000 to 30,000 clones, and around 82% are seen once. The ten largest clones capture around 2% of the sample.

The chain is made from TRBV11-3 and TRBJ2-7; 10 bases in the junction line up with TRBD2. The sequences come from peripheral blood mononuclear cells, collected before stem cell transplant. The source is a man in his forties with acute myeloid leukemia. Some clones in this sample may be carry-over from other donors' samples. The DNA is as follows: TGTGCCAGCAGGGCTAGCGGGAGCGACGAGCAGTACTTC. Translated, this is CASRASGSDEQYF.